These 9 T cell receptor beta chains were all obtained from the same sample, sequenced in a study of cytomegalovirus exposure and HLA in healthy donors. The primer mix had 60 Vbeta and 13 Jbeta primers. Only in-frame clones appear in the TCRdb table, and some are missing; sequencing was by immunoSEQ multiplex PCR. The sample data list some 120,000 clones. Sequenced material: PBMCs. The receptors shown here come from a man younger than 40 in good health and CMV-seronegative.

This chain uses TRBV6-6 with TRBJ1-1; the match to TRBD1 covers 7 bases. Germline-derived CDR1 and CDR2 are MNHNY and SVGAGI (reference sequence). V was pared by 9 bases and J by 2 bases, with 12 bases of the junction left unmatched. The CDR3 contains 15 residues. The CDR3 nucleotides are TGTGCCAGTTCCCGACAGGGTTTAGGCAACACTGAAGCTTTCTTT. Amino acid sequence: CASSRQGLGNTEAFF.

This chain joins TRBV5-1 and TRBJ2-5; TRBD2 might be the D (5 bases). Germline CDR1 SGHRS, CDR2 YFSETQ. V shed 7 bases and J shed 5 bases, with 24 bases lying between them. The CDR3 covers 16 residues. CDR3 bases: TGCGCCAGCGGTTATTCCGTAGCGCAATTAGGGGAGACCCAGTACTTC. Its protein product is CASGYSVAQLGETQYF. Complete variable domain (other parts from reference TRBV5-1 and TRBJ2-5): KAGVTQTPRYLIKTRGQQVTLSCSPISGHRSVSWYQQTPGQGLQFLFEYFSETQRNKGNFPGRFSGRQFSNSRSEMNVSTLELGDSALYLCASGYSVAQLGETQYFGPGTRLLVL.

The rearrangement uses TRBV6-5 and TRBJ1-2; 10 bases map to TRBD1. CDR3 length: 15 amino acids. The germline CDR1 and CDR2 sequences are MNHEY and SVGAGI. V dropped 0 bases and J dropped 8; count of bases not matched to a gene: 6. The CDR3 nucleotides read TGTGCCAGCAGTTACTCACCGGGACAGGGGAAAGGCTACACCTTC. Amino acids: CASSYSPGQGKGYTF.

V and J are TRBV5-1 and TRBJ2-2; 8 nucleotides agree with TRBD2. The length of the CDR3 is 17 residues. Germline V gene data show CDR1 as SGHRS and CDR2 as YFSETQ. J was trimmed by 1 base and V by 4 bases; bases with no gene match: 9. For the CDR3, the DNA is TGCGCCAGCAGCCTACCTACTAGCGGAGGGAACACCGGGGAGCTGTTTTTT. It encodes CASSLPTSGGNTGELFF.

CDR3 coding DNA: TGTGCCTGGAGTTCCCCTTCCGGGAGGCTAATAACAGGCACTGAAGCTTTCTTT. It specifies CAWSSPSGRLITGTEAFF. This chain uses TRBV30 with TRBJ1-1, with D possibly TRBD1 on 5 matching bases. Germline V gene sequence: CDR1 GTSNPN, CDR2 SVGIG (reference sequence). The CDR3 is made up of 18 amino acids. Trimming cost V 2 bases and J 4 bases, with 26 bases left between them.

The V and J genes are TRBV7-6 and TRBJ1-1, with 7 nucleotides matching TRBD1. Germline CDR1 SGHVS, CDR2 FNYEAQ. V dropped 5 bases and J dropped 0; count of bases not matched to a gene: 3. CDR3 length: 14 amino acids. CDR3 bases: TGTGCCAGCAGCCTACAGGGGCTGAACACTGAAGCTTTCTTT. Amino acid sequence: CASSLQGLNTEAFF. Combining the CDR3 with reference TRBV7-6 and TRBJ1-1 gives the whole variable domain GAGVSQSPRYKVTKRGQDVALRCDPISGHVSLYWYRQALGQGPEFLTYFNYEAQQDKSGLPNDRFSAERPEGSISTLTIQRTEQRDSAMYRCASSLQGLNTEAFFGQGTRLTVV.

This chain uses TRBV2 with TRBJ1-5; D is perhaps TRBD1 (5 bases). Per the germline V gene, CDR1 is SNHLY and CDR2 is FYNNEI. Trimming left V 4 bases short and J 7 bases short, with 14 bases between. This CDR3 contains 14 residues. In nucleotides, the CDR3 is TGTGCCAGCAGTGCGGGGGTGAAGGGCCAGCCCCAGCATTTT. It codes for CASSAGVKGQPQHF.

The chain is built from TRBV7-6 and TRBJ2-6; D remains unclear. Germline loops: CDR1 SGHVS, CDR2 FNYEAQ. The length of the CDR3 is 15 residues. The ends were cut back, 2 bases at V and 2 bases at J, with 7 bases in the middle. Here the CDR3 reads CASSLSFAGANVLTF. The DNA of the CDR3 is TGTGCCAGCAGCTTATCGTTCGCTGGGGCCAACGTCCTGACTTTC. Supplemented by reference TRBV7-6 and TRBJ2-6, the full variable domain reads GAGVSQSPRYKVTKRGQDVALRCDPISGHVSLYWYRQALGQGPEFLTYFNYEAQQDKSGLPNDRFSAERPEGSISTLTIQRTEQRDSAMYRCASSLSFAGANVLTFGAGSRLTVL.

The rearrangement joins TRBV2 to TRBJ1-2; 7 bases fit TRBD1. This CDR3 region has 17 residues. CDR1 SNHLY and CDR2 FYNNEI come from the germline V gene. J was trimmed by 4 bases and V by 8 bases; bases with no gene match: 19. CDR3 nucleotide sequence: TGTGCCAGCCTATCTACTTCAATTGACAGGGTGGTCTATGGCTACACCTTC. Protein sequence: CASLSTSIDRVVYGYTF.